This TCR beta chain was sequenced in a study of T cell responses to AZD1222 COVID-19 vaccine. Using immunoSEQ multiplex PCR, the repertoire was profiled, and TCRdb retains in-frame clones only, with some absent. The sample has 150,000 to 180,000 clones, approximately 87% seen once. CDR3 length: 17 amino acids. Trimming removed 2 bases from V and 0 bases from J; junction bases left unmatched: 5. Germline CDR1 reads MNHEY; CDR2 reads SVGEGT. This TCR derives from an adult in good health. The chain uses TRBV6-2 or TRBV6-3 and TRBJ2-2; TRBD1 aligns across 8 bases. Sequencing used peripheral blood, obtained on day 0 of MenACWY control vaccination. CDR3 in amino acids: CASSYGGTGSNTGELFF. The DNA of the CDR3 is TGTGCCAGCAGTTACGGCGGGACAGGATCGAACACCGGGGAGCTGTTTTTT.